The table lists the clone carrying this T cell receptor beta chain with a count of one. Only in-frame clones appear in the TCRdb table, and some are missing; sequencing was by immunoSEQ multiplex PCR. Among over 85,000 clones listed, roughly 92% were seen once. The source of the sample is a study of blood T cell repertoires in COVID-19. The CDR3 is 14 residues long. Deletions cut 10 bases from V and 0 bases from J, with 13 bases between. Per the germline V gene, CDR1 is ENHRY and CDR2 is SYGVKD. The source is a woman aged 45-65 years with COVID-19, enrolled during active disease. Specimen: peripheral blood. The chain links TRBV10-3 to TRBJ1-5, with D possibly TRBD1 on 5 matching bases. The CDR3 region is CATFGGASNQPQHF. The CDR3 bases are TGTGCCACCTTCGGGGGAGCTAGCAATCAGCCCCAGCATTTT.